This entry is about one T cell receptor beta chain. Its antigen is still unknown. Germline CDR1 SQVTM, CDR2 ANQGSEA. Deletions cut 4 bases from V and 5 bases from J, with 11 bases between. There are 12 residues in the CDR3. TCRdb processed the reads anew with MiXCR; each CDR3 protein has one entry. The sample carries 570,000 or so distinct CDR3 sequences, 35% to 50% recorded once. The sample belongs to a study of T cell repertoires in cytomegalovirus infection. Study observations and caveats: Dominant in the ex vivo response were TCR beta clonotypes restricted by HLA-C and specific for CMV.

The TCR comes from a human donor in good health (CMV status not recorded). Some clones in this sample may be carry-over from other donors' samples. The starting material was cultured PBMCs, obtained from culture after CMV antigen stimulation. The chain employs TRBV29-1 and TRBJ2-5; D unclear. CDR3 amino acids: CSVASLSETQYF. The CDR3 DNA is TGCAGCGTTGCCTCCTTATCGGAGACCCAGTACTTC.